Below, 10 T cell receptor beta chains from the same sample are listed, as sequenced in a study of blood T cell repertoires in COVID-19. Profiled with immunoSEQ multiplex PCR; TCRdb holds only in-frame clones, not every one. Here the sample spans about 190,000 clones, 80% to 85% being singletons. Sequenced material: peripheral blood. All receptors come from a middle-aged woman with acute or convalescent COVID-19.

V usage is TRBV7-9 and J usage is TRBJ1-6; 7 bases line up with TRBD1. The CDR3 runs to 14 residues. Trimming cost V 4 bases and J 7 bases; bases outside gene matches: 4. Germline CDR1 is SEHNR and CDR2 is FQNEAQ (reference sequence). The CDR3 reads CASSSETGNSPLHF. CDR3 sequence (DNA): TGTGCCAGCAGCTCCGAGACAGGGAATTCACCCCTCCACTTT.

The genes are TRBV5-1 and TRBJ1-6; tentatively, D is TRBD1 (6 bases). Per the germline V gene, CDR1 is SGHRS and CDR2 is YFSETQ. The germline V and J ends were trimmed by 2 bases and 5 bases, with 8 bases remaining between them. The CDR3 length is 14 residues. CDR3 region: CASSLQGNNSPLHF. The CDR3 DNA reads TGCGCCAGCAGCTTACAGGGAAATAATTCACCCCTCCACTTT. Looking up the rest from reference TRBV5-1 and TRBJ1-6 gives the full variable domain: KAGVTQTPRYLIKTRGQQVTLSCSPISGHRSVSWYQQTPGQGLQFLFEYFSETQRNKGNFPGRFSGRQFSNSRSEMNVSTLELGDSALYLCASSLQGNNSPLHFGNGTRLTVT.

V gene TRBV5-5 combines with J gene TRBJ2-7; 7 bases match TRBD1. The CDR3 consists of 14 residues. CDR1 and CDR2 (germline): SGHKS, YYEKEE (reference sequence). The junction had 6 bases not matched to a gene; V was cut back by 4 bases and J by 2 bases. DNA for the CDR3: TGTGCCAGCAGCCTCCCGGACAGGACCTACGAGCAGTACTTC. Translated, it gives CASSLPDRTYEQYF. Drawing the rest from reference TRBV5-5 and TRBJ2-7, the complete variable domain is DAGVTQSPTHLIKTRGQQVTLRCSPISGHKSVSWYQQVLGQGPQFIFQYYEKEERGRGNFPDRFSARQFPNYSSELNVNALLLGDSALYLCASSLPDRTYEQYFGPGTRLTVT.

This clone was seen only a few times. The CDR3 sequence: CAISESDKSYEQYF. In DNA, the CDR3 is TGTGCCATCAGTGAGTCCGACAAATCCTACGAGCAGTACTTC. This chain joins TRBV10-3 and TRBJ2-7; D unclear. This CDR3 is built from 14 residues. Trimming left V 0 bases short and J 1 base short, with 7 bases between. The germline V gene has CDR1 ENHRY and CDR2 SYGVKD.

The chain recombines TRBV19 with TRBJ2-3, with a tentative D call TRBD1 (6 bases). The germline CDR1 and CDR2 sequences are LNHDA and SQIVND (reference sequence). This CDR3 spans 15 amino acids. V lost 2 bases and J lost 2, with 11 bases in between. The DNA of the CDR3 is TGTGCCAGTAGTATAACAGGGAAAGTCACAGATACGCAGTATTTT. It codes for CASSITGKVTDTQYF. Looking up the rest from reference TRBV19 and TRBJ2-3 gives the full variable domain: DGGITQSPKYLFRKEGQNVTLSCEQNLNHDAMYWYRQDPGQGLRLIYYSQIVNDFQKGDIAEGYSVSREKKESFPLTVTSAQKNPTAFYLCASSITGKVTDTQYFGPGTRLTVL.

V and J are TRBV30 and TRBJ2-7, with 11 bases lining up with TRBD2. Germline lookup yields CDR1 GTSNPN and CDR2 SVGIG (reference sequence). The CDR3 totals 13 residues. J gave up 3 bases and V 4 bases, and 2 bases lay outside the gene matches. CDR3 DNA sequence: TGTGCCTGGAAAACTAGCGGGAGCTACGAGCAGTACTTC. It codes for CAWKTSGSYEQYF.

This clone was recorded only once. The gene calls are TRBV6-6 and TRBJ1-1; D may be TRBD1 (6 bases). Deletions cut 5 bases from V and 0 bases from J, with 13 bases between. The CDR3 runs to 15 residues. CDR1 MNHNY and CDR2 SVGAGI come from the germline V gene (reference sequence). The CDR3 here is CASSPPGGMNTEAFF. For the CDR3, the DNA is TGTGCCAGCAGTCCCCCTGGGGGCATGAACACTGAAGCTTTCTTT.

The chain joins TRBV11-2 to TRBJ2-2, with D perhaps matching TRBD2 (6 bases). The CDR3 runs 15 residues. V was shortened by 4 bases and J by 2 bases, with 11 bases between the two germline ends. Germline CDR1 is SGHAT and CDR2 is FQNNGV. The CDR3 here is CASSSWGVNTGELFF. The CDR3 coding sequence is TGTGCCAGCAGCTCGTGGGGGGTTAACACCGGGGAGCTGTTTTTT.

The CDR3 protein is CASSGLAVHYNEQFF. The CDR3 region has the DNA TGTGCCAGCAGCGGCCTAGCGGTCCACTACAATGAGCAGTTCTTC. The chain has TRBV7-8 and TRBJ2-1; 7 nucleotides agree with TRBD2. The CDR3 sequence is 15 residues long. Germline V gives CDR1 SGHVS, CDR2 FQNEAQ. V dropped 5 bases and J dropped 3; count of bases not matched to a gene: 7.

This clone was picked up one time. V is TRBV18 and J is TRBJ1-3; D unclear. Germline CDR1 and CDR2: KGHSH and LQKENI. Trimming took 6 bases from V and 2 from J, leaving 8 bases between them. The CDR3 has 13 amino acids. CDR3 bases: TGTGCCAGCTCCCCAGAGGCTGGAAACACCATATATTTT. Protein product: CASSPEAGNTIYF.